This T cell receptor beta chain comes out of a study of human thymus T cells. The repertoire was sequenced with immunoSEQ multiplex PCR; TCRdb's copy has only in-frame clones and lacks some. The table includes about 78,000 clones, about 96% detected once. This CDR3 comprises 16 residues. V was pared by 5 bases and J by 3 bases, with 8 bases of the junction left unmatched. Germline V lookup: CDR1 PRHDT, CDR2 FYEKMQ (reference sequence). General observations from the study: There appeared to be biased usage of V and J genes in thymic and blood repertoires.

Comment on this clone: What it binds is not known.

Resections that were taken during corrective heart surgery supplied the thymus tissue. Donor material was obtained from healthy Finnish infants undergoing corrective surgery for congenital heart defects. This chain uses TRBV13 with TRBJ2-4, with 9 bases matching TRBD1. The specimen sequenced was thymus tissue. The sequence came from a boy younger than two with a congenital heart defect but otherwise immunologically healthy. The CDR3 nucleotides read TGTGCCAGCAGCCCGACGGACAGGGGCGGCAAAAACATTCAGTACTTC. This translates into CASSPTDRGGKNIQYF.